This is a list of T cell receptor beta chains from one sample in a study of cytomegalovirus exposure and HLA in healthy donors. Libraries were prepared by immunoSEQ multiplex PCR; TCRdb keeps only in-frame clonotypes and omits some of them. The table includes some 90,000 clones, over 70% detected once. The specimen sequenced was PBMCs. The receptors come from a man aged 40-50 years in good health and CMV-seronegative. Each CDR3 is given with its conserved first and last residue. The order of the fields is J gene, V gene, D gene, CDR3 protein, CDR3 DNA. The D gene is left open where the match is weak.

TRBJ1-4,TRBV25-1,.,CTSSVGGGPNEKLFF,TGTACCAGCAGTGTCGGCGGCGGTCCTAATGAAAAACTGTTTTTT
TRBJ2-6,TRBV21-1,.,CASSNHRQGWSGANVLTF,TGTGCCAGCAGCAACCATCGACAGGGTTGGTCTGGGGCCAACGTCCTGACTTTC
TRBJ2-2,TRBV28,TRBD1,CASSLRYRGLGGELFF,TGTGCCAGCAGTTTAAGGTACAGGGGGCTCGGCGGGGAGCTGTTTTTT
TRBJ1-1,TRBV19,.,CASRLSPGGYKDTEAFF,TGTGCCAGTCGTCTCTCCCCGGGGGGTTATAAGGACACTGAAGCTTTCTTT
TRBJ1-6,TRBV7-9,TRBD1,CASSPRQGPNSPLHF,TGTGCCAGCAGCCCCAGACAGGGCCCAAATTCACCCCTCCACTTT
TRBJ1-2,TRBV4-3,.,CASSQDGINYGYTF,TGCGCCAGCAGCCAAGACGGGATAAACTATGGCTACACCTTC
TRBJ2-7,TRBV11-1,.,CASRDLASEQYF,TGTGCCAGCAGAGACCTAGCGAGCGAGCAGTACTTC
TRBJ2-5,TRBV4-3,TRBD2,CASSQGLELAGEETQYF,TGCGCCAGCAGCCAAGGTCTGGAACTAGCGGGGGAAGAGACCCAGTACTTC
TRBJ2-1,TRBV5-6,TRBD1,CASSFRDSSRAEQFF,TGTGCCAGCAGCTTTAGGGACAGCAGCCGGGCAGAGCAGTTCTTC
TRBJ2-2,TRBV7-9,.,CASSVLAGATGELFF,TGTGCCAGCAGCGTTCTAGCTGGTGCCACCGGGGAGCTGTTTTTT
TRBJ2-2,TRBV7-6,TRBD1,CASSPPGTENTGELFF,TGTGCCAGCAGCCCCCCCGGGACAGAGAACACCGGGGAGCTGTTTTTT
TRBJ2-2,TRBV9,TRBD1,CASSVGPGGTGELFF,TGTGCCAGCAGCGTAGGTCCAGGGGGAACCGGGGAGCTGTTTTTT
TRBJ2-3,TRBV19,.,CASSIGDLTGTQYF,TGTGCCAGTAGTATCGGAGATTTAACGGGTACGCAGTATTTT
TRBJ1-5,TRBV5-1,TRBD1,CASSLARTGLGQPQHF,TGCGCCAGCAGCTTGGCTAGGACAGGGCTGGGTCAGCCCCAGCATTTT
TRBJ1-2,TRBV4-1,TRBD1,CASSQEIGGGWGYTF,TGCGCCAGCAGCCAAGAGATAGGAGGGGGCTGGGGCTACACCTTC
TRBJ2-7,TRBV5-1,.,CASSLTVPSSYEQYF,TGCGCCAGCAGCTTGACGGTTCCTAGCTCCTACGAGCAGTACTTC
TRBJ2-3,TRBV28,TRBD2,CASSTRRASGDGSTDTQYF,TGTGCCAGCAGTACCCGGCGGGCTAGCGGGGACGGTAGCACAGATACGCAGTATTTT
TRBJ1-5,TRBV21-1,.,CASSKSRARGVRSQHF,TGTGCCAGCAGCAAAAGTAGGGCACGGGGGGTAAGGTCCCAGCATTTT